Each of the 20 T cell receptor beta chains below was sequenced from the same sample in a study of cytomegalovirus exposure and HLA in healthy donors. Libraries were prepared by immunoSEQ multiplex PCR; TCRdb keeps only in-frame clonotypes and omits some of them. The sample records tens of thousands of clones, 90% to 95% being singletons. The material sequenced was PBMCs. The receptor source for this set is a woman in her twenties or thirties in good health and CMV-seronegative.

The rearrangement links TRBV4-1 to TRBJ1-1; D is unclear. V gave up 1 base and J gave up 1 base, with 13 bases separating them. Germline CDR1 reads MGHRA; CDR2 reads YSYEKL. There are 16 residues in the CDR3. The CDR3 region is CASSQVGVAGNTEAFF. CDR3 bases: TGCGCCAGCAGCCAAGTAGGAGTGGCCGGGAACACTGAAGCTTTCTTT.

The chain carries TRBV12-5 and TRBJ1-1; D unresolved. CDR1 is LGHNT and CDR2 is FRNRAP in the germline V gene. The CDR3 contains 11 residues. With 3 bases removed from V and 9 bases from J, the gap between germline ends came to 8 bases. CDR3 coding DNA: TGTGCTAGTGGTTTTTCAAGCCAAGCTTTCTTT. This codes for CASGFSSQAFF.

The sample holds a few counts of this clone. The CDR3 loop reads CASSPGTYEQYF. DNA for the CDR3: TGTGCCAGCAGCCCCGGGACCTACGAGCAGTACTTC. The V and J genes are TRBV9 and TRBJ2-7; D possibly corresponds to TRBD2 (5 bases). Germline CDR1 reads SGDLS; CDR2 reads YYNGEE. Trimming took off 4 bases at V and 2 bases at J, with 7 bases between the two ends. The CDR3 sequence is 12 residues long.

This chain uses TRBV7-9 with TRBJ1-1; possible D gene TRBD1, 5 bases. V lost 4 bases, J lost 0 bases, and 6 bases lay in between. Germline CDR1 SEHNR, CDR2 FQNEAQ (reference sequence). The CDR3 runs to 13 residues. The CDR3 protein is CASSSGLNTEAFF. For the CDR3, the DNA is TGTGCCAGCAGCTCAGGGTTGAACACTGAAGCTTTCTTT.

This clone was counted only a few times. The chain has TRBV7-2 and TRBJ1-2, with D tentatively TRBD1 (5 bases). Looked up from germline, CDR1 is SGHTA and CDR2 is FQGNSA. Trimming removed 5 bases at V and 4 bases at J, with 11 bases between. The CDR3 has 13 residues. DNA of the CDR3: TGTGCCAGCAGCCAGGGACTCAGCTATGGCTACACCTTC. It codes for CASSQGLSYGYTF.

The chain employs TRBV28 and TRBJ1-2; D may be TRBD1 (5 bases). Trimming left V 3 bases short and J 5 bases short, with 16 bases between. Germline lookup yields CDR1 MDHEN and CDR2 SYDVKM. CDR3 size: 15 residues. CDR3 region: CASSLDPQGDYGYTF. DNA for the CDR3: TGTGCCAGCAGTTTGGACCCGCAGGGTGATTATGGCTACACCTTC.

The V and J genes are TRBV28 and TRBJ2-1; a possible D gene is TRBD1 (6 bases). Germline lookup yields CDR1 MDHEN and CDR2 SYDVKM. This CDR3 is built from 14 residues. Between the trimmed V and J ends, which lost 5 bases and 10 bases, there was a span of 18 bases. CDR3 residues: CASSLGTFSLEQFF. In DNA, the CDR3 is TGTGCCAGCAGTCTGGGGACATTCAGTCTGGAGCAGTTCTTC.

The V gene is TRBV29-1, the J gene TRBJ2-7, with TRBD2 matching 10 bases. Losses at the gene ends were 6 bases for V and 2 bases for J; bases not matched to a gene: 7. The V gene's germline CDR1 is SQVTM and CDR2 ANQGSEA. The CDR3 length is 14 residues. Here the CDR3 reads CSVRRLAGAYEQYF. CDR3 in DNA: TGCAGCGTGAGGAGGCTAGCGGGGGCCTACGAGCAGTACTTC.

The rearrangement joins TRBV29-1 to TRBJ2-1; TRBD2 is a possible D gene (6 bases). With 2 bases removed from V and 8 bases from J, the gap between germline ends came to 7 bases. The CDR3 is 11 amino acids. The V gene's germline CDR1 is SQVTM and CDR2 ANQGSEA. In DNA, the CDR3 is TGCAGCGTTGAACGGGGGTATGAGCAGTTCTTC. This gives the protein CSVERGYEQFF.

The V call is TRBV30, the J call TRBJ2-7, with unresolved D. The length of the CDR3 is 11 residues. Deletions cut 2 bases from V and 5 bases from J, with 7 bases between. Germline V CDR1 and CDR2: GTSNPN, SVGIG (reference sequence). This CDR3 reads CAWSPKNEQYF. The CDR3 region has the DNA TGTGCCTGGAGTCCCAAAAACGAGCAGTACTTC.

The gene calls are TRBV5-1 and TRBJ2-1, with a weak D call TRBD1 (6 bases). This CDR3 has 17 amino acids. Trimming left V 4 bases short and J 8 bases short, with 25 bases between. Germline lookup yields CDR1 SGHRS and CDR2 YFSETQ. The CDR3 DNA sequence: TGCGCCAGCAGCCTTGGACAGAAAGCGCCCTTAATAGATGAGCAGTTCTTC. Its protein product is CASSLGQKAPLIDEQFF.

The V and J genes are TRBV7-2 and TRBJ2-7; D not certain. Germline CDR1 SGHTA, CDR2 FQGNSA. The CDR3 extends over 17 amino acids. Trimming stripped 4 bases from V and 2 bases from J, with 21 bases between. The CDR3 DNA sequence: TGTGCCAGCAGCTCTACCTCCCAGCGCGCACCTGCCTACGAGCAGTACTTC. This sequence encodes CASSSTSQRAPAYEQYF.

V usage is TRBV7-3 and J usage is TRBJ2-1; maybe TRBD1 (5 bases). Germline assignment: CDR1 SGHTA and CDR2 FQGTGA. CDR3 length: 12 amino acids. The V and J ends lost 5 bases and 9 bases respectively, with 11 bases between them. CDR3 loop: CASSRDRGEQFF. The CDR3 DNA reads TGTGCCAGCAGCCGCGATAGGGGTGAGCAGTTCTTC.

This chain links TRBV4-2 with TRBJ2-1; the D gene is possibly TRBD2 (6 bases). Per the germline V gene, CDR1 is LGHNA and CDR2 is YNFKEQ. V lost 4 bases and J lost 10, with 11 bases in between. The CDR3 consists of 12 residues. CDR3 region: CASSPDREEQFF. In DNA form, the CDR3 reads TGTGCCAGCAGCCCGGACCGGGAGGAGCAGTTCTTC.

J is TRBJ1-2 and V is TRBV19; 10 nucleotides agree with TRBD1. The CDR3 extends over 15 amino acids. Germline loops: CDR1 LNHDA, CDR2 SQIVND (reference sequence). V lost 11 bases, J lost 3 bases, and 12 bases stayed unmatched. CDR3 sequence reads: CAAVGQGPLYYGYTF. For the CDR3, the DNA is TGTGCCGCTGTGGGACAGGGGCCTTTATACTATGGCTACACCTTC. Supplemented by reference TRBV19 and TRBJ1-2, the full variable domain reads DGGITQSPKYLFRKEGQNVTLSCEQNLNHDAMYWYRQDPGQGLRLIYYSQIVNDFQKGDIAEGYSVSREKKESFPLTVTSAQKNPTAFYLCAAVGQGPLYYGYTFGSGTRLTVV.

The chain uses TRBV28 and TRBJ2-3; D remains unclear. Trimming stripped 2 bases from V and 0 bases from J, with 6 bases between. Germline V CDR1 and CDR2: MDHEN, SYDVKM. This CDR3 is built from 14 residues. CDR3 nucleotide sequence: TGTGCCAGCAGTTTAACGGTTAGCACAGATACGCAGTATTTT. Translated, it gives CASSLTVSTDTQYF.

The J gene is TRBJ1-2, the V gene TRBV27, with 12 bases fitting TRBD1. The CDR3 runs to 14 residues. Germline CDR1 and CDR2: MNHEY and SMNVEV (reference sequence). The junction had 6 bases not matched to a gene; V was cut back by 5 bases and J by 8 bases. CDR3 nucleotide sequence: TGTGCCAGCAGTCCCTCCGGGACAGGGGGCGGCTACACCTTC. This translates into CASSPSGTGGGYTF.

The chain has TRBV29-1 and TRBJ2-3; 15 bases are a match to TRBD2. Per the germline V gene, CDR1 is SQVTM and CDR2 is ANQGSEA. The trim removed 2 bases at V and 0 bases at J, leaving 9 bases unmatched. This CDR3 has 19 amino acids. The CDR3 DNA reads as TGCAGCGTTGAAATACCCGGACTAGCGGGAGGGCCTAGCACAGATACGCAGTATTTT. Translation: CSVEIPGLAGGPSTDTQYF.

This chain joins TRBV5-1 and TRBJ1-2; the D is unclear. The germline V gene encodes CDR1 SGHRS and CDR2 YFSETQ. Trimming stripped 3 bases from V and 5 bases from J, with 8 bases between. The CDR3 is 12 amino acids. The chain's CDR3 is CASSSDGYGYTF. Here the CDR3 DNA reads TGCGCCAGCAGCTCAGATGGTTATGGCTACACCTTC.

This chain uses TRBV14 with TRBJ1-1; D is perhaps TRBD1 (6 bases). The CDR3 length is 14 residues. V shed 4 bases and J shed 1 base, with 10 bases lying between them. CDR1 is SGHDN and CDR2 is FVKESK in the germline V gene. The CDR3 DNA follows: TGTGCCAGCAGCCTCCAGGGGAGGAACACTGAAGCTTTCTTT. It is translated as CASSLQGRNTEAFF.